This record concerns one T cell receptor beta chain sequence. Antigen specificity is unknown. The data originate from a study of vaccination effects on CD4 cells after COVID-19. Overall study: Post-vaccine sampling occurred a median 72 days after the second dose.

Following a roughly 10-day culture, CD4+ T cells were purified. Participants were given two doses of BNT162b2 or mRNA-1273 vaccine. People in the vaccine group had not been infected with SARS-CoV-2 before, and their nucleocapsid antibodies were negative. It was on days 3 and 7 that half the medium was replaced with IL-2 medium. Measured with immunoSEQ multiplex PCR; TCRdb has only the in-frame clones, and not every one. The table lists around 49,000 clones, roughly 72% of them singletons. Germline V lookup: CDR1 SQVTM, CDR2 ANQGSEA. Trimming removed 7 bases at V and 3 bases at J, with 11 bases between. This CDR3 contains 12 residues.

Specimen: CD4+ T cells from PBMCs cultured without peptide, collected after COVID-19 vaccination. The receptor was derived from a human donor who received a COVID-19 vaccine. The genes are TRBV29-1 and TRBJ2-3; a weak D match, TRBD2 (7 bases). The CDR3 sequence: CSGEGGTDTQYF. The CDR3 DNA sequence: TGCAGCGGTGAGGGGGGGACAGATACGCAGTATTTT.